The rows below give T cell receptor beta chains drawn from one sample of a study of shared clonotypes between healthy human individuals. Sequencing used immunoSEQ multiplex PCR; TCRdb keeps in-frame clones, though not all of them. The table has fewer than 3 million clones, under 95% seen once. What was sequenced was naive CD4+ T cells from PBMCs. The receptors come from a man in his late teens or twenties in good health. Some clones in this sample may be carry-over from other donors' samples. CDR3s include the opening cysteine and the closing phenylalanine or tryptophan. The order of the fields is clone size, D gene, V gene, J gene, CDR3 protein, CDR3 DNA. D genes are given only for firm matches. Size values are once, few and many counts, or a class for expanded clones, and some rows have none.

>NA|TRBD2|TRBV5-1|TRBJ2-5
CASSWGLAGAFQETQYF
TGCGCCAGCAGCTGGGGACTAGCGGGAGCTTTTCAAGAGACCCAGTACTTC
>NA|TRBD2|TRBV5-1|TRBJ2-3
CASSRGLAESTDTQYF
TGCGCCAGCAGCCGAGGACTAGCGGAGAGCACAGATACGCAGTATTTT
>once|NA|TRBV7-9|TRBJ2-3
CATKLTRVLTDTQYF
TGTGCGACCAAGCTTACCAGGGTCTTAACAGATACGCAGTATTTT
>once|NA|TRBV27|TRBJ2-2
CASSLYLVPGELFF
TGTGCCAGCAGTTTATACCTAGTTCCCGGGGAGCTGTTTTTT
>NA|TRBD2|TRBV13|TRBJ2-2
CASSSLAGRNTGELFF
TGTGCCAGCAGCTCCTTAGCGGGCCGTAACACCGGGGAGCTGTTTTTT
>NA|NA|TRBV7-9|TRBJ2-1
CASSSIRIGVYNEQFF
TGTGCCAGCAGCTCCATTAGAATCGGGGTCTACAATGAGCAGTTCTTC
>NA|NA|TRBV5-1|TRBJ1-1
CASSPSPDTRYEAFF
TGCGCCAGCAGCCCTTCCCCGGACACCCGTTATGAAGCTTTCTTT
>NA|NA|TRBV7-9|TRBJ2-2
CASSLGALANTGELFF
TGTGCCAGCAGCCTCGGGGCTCTGGCGAACACCGGGGAGCTGTTTTTT
>NA|NA|TRBV7-8|TRBJ2-5
CASSFISQETQYF
TGTGCCAGCAGCTTTATCAGCCAAGAGACCCAGTACTTC
>NA|TRBD2|TRBV2|TRBJ2-7
CASKARAGVREQYF
TGTGCCAGCAAGGCCCGAGCGGGAGTGAGAGAGCAGTACTTC
>NA|NA|TRBV28|TRBJ1-4
CASRETVTNEKLFF
TGTGCCAGCAGGGAGACAGTGACTAATGAAAAACTGTTTTTT
>NA|NA|TRBV30|TRBJ1-2
CAWSQGGIRYGYTF
TGTGCCTGGAGTCAGGGAGGGATCAGGTATGGCTACACCTTC
>NA|TRBD2|TRBV15|TRBJ2-7
CATSRALAGGPLNEQYF
TGTGCCACCAGCAGGGCACTAGCGGGAGGGCCTCTAAACGAGCAGTACTTC
>NA|TRBD2|TRBV10-3|TRBJ2-1
CAISEGLAGGYNEQFF
TGTGCCATCAGTGAAGGTCTAGCGGGAGGGTACAATGAGCAGTTCTTC
>NA|NA|TRBV6-5|TRBJ2-7
CASSYSGGWYEQYF
TGTGCCAGCAGTTACTCCGGGGGTTGGTACGAGCAGTACTTC
>NA|NA|TRBV25-1|TRBJ1-1
CASSGAVGNTEAFF
TGTGCCAGCAGTGGGGCCGTGGGGAACACTGAAGCTTTCTTT
>few|NA|TRBV7-2|TRBJ2-7
CASSLTEQYF
TGTGCCAGCAGCTTGACCGAGCAGTACTTC
>NA|NA|TRBV18|TRBJ1-1
CASSPTDGGNTEAFF
TGTGCCAGCTCACCTACGGACGGAGGGAACACTGAAGCTTTCTTT
>NA|NA|TRBV7-3|TRBJ1-5
CASSQTARSYSNQPQHF
TGTGCCAGCAGCCAAACCGCGAGATCTTATAGCAATCAGCCCCAGCATTTT
>NA|NA|TRBV5-6|TRBJ2-1
CASSPKGSGSYNEQFF
TGTGCCAGCAGTCCAAAGGGGAGTGGCTCCTACAATGAGCAGTTCTTC